The rows below give T cell receptor beta chains drawn from one sample of a study of cytomegalovirus exposure and HLA in healthy donors. Profiled with immunoSEQ multiplex PCR; TCRdb holds only in-frame clones, not every one. The sample consists of approximately 100,000 clones, around 81% of them appearing once. The specimen sequenced was PBMCs. These receptor sequences come from a woman in her twenties or thirties in good health and CMV-seronegative. CDR3s include the opening cysteine and the closing phenylalanine or tryptophan. Fields, in order: J gene, clone size, V gene, D gene, CDR3 protein, CDR3 DNA. D genes are given only for firm matches. A clone size is listed for some rows: how often the clone was seen (once, few, many), or a class if it is expanded.

TRBJ1-4	.	TRBV5-4	.	CASSKARTGLGSEKLFF	TGTGCCAGCAGCAAGGCCAGAACAGGGTTGGGGAGTGAAAAACTGTTTTTT
TRBJ2-7	few	TRBV5-6	TRBD1	CASSQTPRDRVGEQYF	TGTGCCAGCAGCCAAACCCCTCGGGACAGGGTCGGCGAGCAGTACTTC
TRBJ2-7	.	TRBV7-9	.	CASSLTGYEQYF	TGTGCCAGCAGCTTGACAGGTTACGAGCAGTACTTC
TRBJ1-2	once	TRBV28	.	CASGTVGGTLWGYTF	TGTGCCAGCGGAACAGTGGGGGGAACCTTATGGGGCTACACCTTC
TRBJ2-1	few	TRBV19	.	CASKGGRSSEQFF	TGTGCCAGTAAAGGAGGACGCTCCAGTGAGCAGTTCTTC
TRBJ1-1	.	TRBV5-6	.	CASSLFSGKEAFF	TGTGCCAGCAGCTTGTTTTCAGGGAAGGAAGCTTTCTTT
TRBJ2-1	.	TRBV5-1	TRBD2	CASSWGRALDYNEQFF	TGCGCCAGCAGCTGGGGGAGGGCCCTCGACTACAATGAGCAGTTCTTC
TRBJ1-1	.	TRBV28	.	CASSPTGGTEAFF	TGTGCCAGCAGCCCCACCGGCGGCACTGAAGCTTTCTTT
TRBJ2-1	.	TRBV4-1	TRBD2	CASSQARTRLPYNEQFF	TGCGCCAGCAGCCAAGCCCGGACTAGGCTACCATACAATGAGCAGTTCTTC
TRBJ1-1	.	TRBV6-5	TRBD1	CASSRGGTGGVEAFF	TGTGCCAGCAGCCGCGGCGGGACAGGGGGCGTAGAAGCTTTCTTT
TRBJ2-1	.	TRBV2	TRBD2	CASSDGLAGSSSYNEQFF	TGTGCCAGCAGTGACGGACTAGCGGGATCCAGCTCCTACAATGAGCAGTTCTTC